The 4 T cell receptor beta chains given below trace back to one sample, sequenced in a study of T cell changes during pregnancy in multiple sclerosis. The table came from immunoSEQ multiplex PCR; TCRdb's copy has only in-frame clones and leaves some out. The repertoire holds tens of thousands of clones, 80% to 95% seen once, with just under 0.5% in the top ten. This material consisted of CD4+ T cells from peripheral blood mononuclear cells, taken in the second trimester of pregnancy. These receptors were collected from a female donor in good health, enrolled as a control in a pregnancy study.

V usage is TRBV18 and J usage is TRBJ2-1; 9 bases match TRBD2. CDR1 and CDR2 from the germline V gene are KGHSH and LQKENI. The CDR3 is 15 amino acids. The ends lost 4 bases at V and 1 base at J; junction bases unmatched: 2. CDR3 nucleotide sequence: TGTGCCAGCTCACGCACTAGCGGGTCCTACAATGAGCAGTTCTTC. Translated, it gives CASSRTSGSYNEQFF.

This chain joins TRBV19 and TRBJ1-1; D not certain. Looked up from germline, CDR1 is LNHDA and CDR2 is SQIVND (reference sequence). The CDR3 extends over 15 amino acids. Trimming took off 1 base at V and 3 bases at J, with 12 bases between the two ends. Here the CDR3 reads CASSIGGGYDTEAFF. DNA of the CDR3: TGTGCCAGTAGTATAGGAGGAGGCTACGACACTGAAGCTTTCTTT.

The genes are TRBV15 and TRBJ2-2, with 13 bases matching TRBD2. The CDR3 contains 15 residues. V trimming: 2 bases; J trimming: 8 bases; junction bases outside the gene matches: 2. Germline CDR1 is LNHNV and CDR2 is YYDKDF (reference sequence). Here the CDR3 reads CATSRRTSGSGELFF. In DNA, the CDR3 is TGTGCCACCAGCAGACGGACTAGCGGGAGTGGGGAGCTGTTTTTT.

The CDR3 region is CASTPDRNYGYTF. The CDR3 DNA is TGTGCCAGCACCCCTGACAGGAACTATGGCTACACCTTC. V gene TRBV11-2 combines with J gene TRBJ1-2; possibly TRBD1 for D (6 bases). CDR3 length: 13 residues. V lost 7 bases, J lost 2 bases, and 11 bases lay in between. Germline CDR1 reads SGHAT; CDR2 reads FQNNGV. Supplemented by reference TRBV11-2 and TRBJ1-2, the full variable domain reads EAGVAQSPRYKIIEKRQSVAFWCNPISGHATLYWYQQILGQGPKLLIQFQNNGVVDDSQLPKDRFSAERLKGVDSTLKIQPAKLEDSAVYLCASTPDRNYGYTFGSGTRLTVV.